Listed below are T cell receptor beta chains from one sample, sequenced in a study of cytomegalovirus exposure and HLA in healthy donors. Assay: immunoSEQ multiplex PCR; the TCRdb copy retains only in-frame clones and omits some. Of about 160,000 clones in the sample, roughly 85% are singletons; the top ten hold 1%. The specimen sequenced was PBMCs. The receptors were gathered from a boy between 2 and 10 years old in good health and CMV-seronegative. CDR3s leave out the opening cysteine and the closing phenylalanine or tryptophan. Each record gives: J gene, V gene, D gene, CDR3 protein. A D gene is named only where the DNA matches it firmly.

J: TRBJ2-7
V: TRBV5-1
D: .
CDR3: ASSPPWSYEQY

J: TRBJ2-1
V: TRBV9
D: .
CDR3: ASSVGGRGYNEQF

J: TRBJ2-3
V: TRBV2
D: .
CDR3: ASSEHRDWREGDTQY

J: TRBJ2-1
V: TRBV6-4
D: .
CDR3: ASSDSGQPYNEQF

J: TRBJ1-2
V: TRBV5-1
D: TRBD1
CDR3: ASSENGQGASSEYGYT

J: TRBJ2-7
V: TRBV27
D: .
CDR3: ASSLLTGGDYEQY

J: TRBJ2-3
V: TRBV14
D: .
CDR3: ASSQDLRTDTQY

J: TRBJ2-3
V: TRBV5-6
D: .
CDR3: ASSLEVTGTDTQY

J: TRBJ1-5
V: TRBV28
D: TRBD1
CDR3: ASCLRDRGNQPQH

J: TRBJ2-1
V: TRBV15
D: .
CDR3: ATSQINEQF

J: TRBJ2-7
V: TRBV14
D: TRBD1
CDR3: ASSQMFESGGEFSYEQY

J: TRBJ2-3
V: TRBV5-1
D: .
CDR3: ASSLGGPSTDTQY

J: TRBJ1-1
V: TRBV7-9
D: .
CDR3: SSSLLGGRSEAF

J: TRBJ1-4
V: TRBV19
D: TRBD1
CDR3: ASSRGLEEKLF

J: TRBJ2-1
V: TRBV4-1
D: TRBD2
CDR3: ASSQEGGTPYNEQF

J: TRBJ2-7
V: TRBV30
D: TRBD2
CDR3: AWSRGPGRYEQY

J: TRBJ2-1
V: TRBV2
D: TRBD2
CDR3: ASSVRGGRATVEQF

J: TRBJ1-2
V: TRBV5-1
D: .
CDR3: ASSLYGGANYGYT

J: TRBJ2-5
V: TRBV19
D: TRBD2
CDR3: ASSTGTSGHRQETQY

J: TRBJ1-5
V: TRBV28
D: .
CDR3: ASTLPGNNQPQH

J: TRBJ2-7
V: TRBV28
D: TRBD1
CDR3: ASTTNRGNEQY

J: TRBJ2-6
V: TRBV6-1
D: TRBD2
CDR3: ASILRGDGANVLT

J: TRBJ1-1
V: TRBV6-1
D: .
CDR3: ASSAAVHTEAF

J: TRBJ1-2
V: TRBV6-4
D: TRBD1
CDR3: ASSDSTGDGYT

J: TRBJ1-5
V: TRBV2
D: TRBD1
CDR3: ASSDDRQGGNQPQH

J: TRBJ2-1
V: TRBV5-4
D: TRBD2
CDR3: ASSPSRGVYNEQF

J: TRBJ1-4
V: TRBV5-4
D: TRBD1
CDR3: ASSAGQGREKLF

J: TRBJ1-2
V: TRBV25-1
D: TRBD1
CDR3: ASSEPGGDRKTYT

J: TRBJ2-7
V: TRBV4-1
D: TRBD1
CDR3: ASRPDRGLYEQY

J: TRBJ2-1
V: TRBV15
D: TRBD2
CDR3: ATSREGGEGITYNEQF

J: TRBJ1-3
V: TRBV28
D: .
CDR3: ASNKWGESPGNTIY

J: TRBJ1-1
V: TRBV5-1
D: TRBD1
CDR3: ASSKTGQGAEAF

J: TRBJ1-2
V: TRBV18
D: .
CDR3: ASSPGFPNYGYT

J: TRBJ2-7
V: TRBV28
D: .
CDR3: ASSQTGLLGEQY

J: TRBJ1-6
V: TRBV19
D: TRBD1
CDR3: ASSPRTGLRDNSPLH

J: TRBJ1-1
V: TRBV6-1
D: .
CDR3: ASSHRDTEAF